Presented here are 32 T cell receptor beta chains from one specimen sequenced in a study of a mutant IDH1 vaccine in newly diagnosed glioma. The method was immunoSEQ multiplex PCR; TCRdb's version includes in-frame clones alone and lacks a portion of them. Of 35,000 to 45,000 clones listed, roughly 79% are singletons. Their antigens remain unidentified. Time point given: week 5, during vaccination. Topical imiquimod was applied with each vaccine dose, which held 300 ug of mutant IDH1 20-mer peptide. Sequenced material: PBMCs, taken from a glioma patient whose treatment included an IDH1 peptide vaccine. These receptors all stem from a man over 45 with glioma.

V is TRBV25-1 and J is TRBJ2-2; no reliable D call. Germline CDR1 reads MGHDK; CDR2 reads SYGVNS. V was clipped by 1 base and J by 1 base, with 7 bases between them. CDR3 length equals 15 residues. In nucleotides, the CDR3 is TGTGCCAGCAGTGAATCATTTTGGAACACCGGGGAGCTGTTTTTT. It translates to CASSESFWNTGELFF.

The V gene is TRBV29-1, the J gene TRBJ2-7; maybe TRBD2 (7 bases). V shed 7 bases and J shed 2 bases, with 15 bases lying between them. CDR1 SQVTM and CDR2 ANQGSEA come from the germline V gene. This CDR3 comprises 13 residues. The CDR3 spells CSAVGGGPYEQYF. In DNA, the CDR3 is TGCAGCGCTGTGGGGGGGGGCCCCTACGAGCAGTACTTC.

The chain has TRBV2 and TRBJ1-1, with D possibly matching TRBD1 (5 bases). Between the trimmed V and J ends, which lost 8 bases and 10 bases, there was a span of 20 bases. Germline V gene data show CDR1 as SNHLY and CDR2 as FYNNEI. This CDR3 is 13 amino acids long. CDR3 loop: CASDGAPLGVAFF. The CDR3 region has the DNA TGTGCCAGCGACGGAGCCCCGCTGGGGGTAGCTTTCTTT. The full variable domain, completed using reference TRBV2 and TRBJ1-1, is EPEVTQTPSHQVTQMGQEVILRCVPISNHLYFYWYRQILGQKVEFLVSFYNNEISEKSEIFDDQFSVERPDGSNFTLKIRSTKLEDSAMYFCASDGAPLGVAFFGQGTRLTVV.

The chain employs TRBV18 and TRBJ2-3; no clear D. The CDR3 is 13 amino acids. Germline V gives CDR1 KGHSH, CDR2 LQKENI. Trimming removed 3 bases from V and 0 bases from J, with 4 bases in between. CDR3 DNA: TGTGCCAGCTCACCGTCTAGCACAGATACGCAGTATTTT. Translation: CASSPSSTDTQYF.

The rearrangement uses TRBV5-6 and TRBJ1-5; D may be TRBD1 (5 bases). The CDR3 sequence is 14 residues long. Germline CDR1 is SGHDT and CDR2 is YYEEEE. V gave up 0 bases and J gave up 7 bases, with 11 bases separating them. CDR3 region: CASSLGGVRQPQHF. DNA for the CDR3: TGTGCCAGCAGCTTGGGAGGGGTTCGACAGCCCCAGCATTTT.

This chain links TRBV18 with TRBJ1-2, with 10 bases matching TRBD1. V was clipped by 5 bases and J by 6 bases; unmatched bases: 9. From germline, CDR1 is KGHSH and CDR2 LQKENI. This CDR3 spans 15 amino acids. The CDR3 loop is CASSSRDRGPNGYTF. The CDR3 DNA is TGTGCCAGCTCATCCCGGGACAGGGGTCCCAATGGCTACACCTTC.

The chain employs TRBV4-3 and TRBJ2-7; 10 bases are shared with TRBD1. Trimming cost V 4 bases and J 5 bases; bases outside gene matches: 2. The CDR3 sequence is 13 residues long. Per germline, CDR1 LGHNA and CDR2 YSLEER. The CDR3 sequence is CASSRDRGHEQYF. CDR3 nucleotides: TGCGCCAGCAGCCGGGACAGGGGCCACGAGCAGTACTTC.

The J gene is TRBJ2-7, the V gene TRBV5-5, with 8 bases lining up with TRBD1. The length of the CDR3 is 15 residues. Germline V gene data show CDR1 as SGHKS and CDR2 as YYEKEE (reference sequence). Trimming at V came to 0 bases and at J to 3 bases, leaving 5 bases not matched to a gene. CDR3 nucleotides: TGTGCCAGCAGCTTGGTGTCCGGGACAGGCTACGAGCAGTACTTC. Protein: CASSLVSGTGYEQYF.

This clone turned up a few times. The CDR3 DNA follows: TGTGCCAGCAGGATGACAGGGGCCAATCAGCCCCAGCATTTT. Residues: CASRMTGANQPQHF. The genes are TRBV25-1 and TRBJ1-5, with 8 bases aligning to TRBD1. The V and J ends lost 6 bases and 3 bases, in that order; junction bases with no gene match: 4. The CDR3 totals 14 residues. Germline values: CDR1 MGHDK, CDR2 SYGVNS.

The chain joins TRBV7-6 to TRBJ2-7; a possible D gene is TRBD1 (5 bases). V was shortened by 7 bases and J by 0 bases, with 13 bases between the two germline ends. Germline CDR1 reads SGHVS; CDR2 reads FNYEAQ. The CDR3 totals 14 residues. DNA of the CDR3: TGTGCCAGCACCCCGGACACTGCCTCCTACGAGCAGTACTTC. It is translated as CASTPDTASYEQYF. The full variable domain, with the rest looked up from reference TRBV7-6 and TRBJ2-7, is GAGVSQSPRYKVTKRGQDVALRCDPISGHVSLYWYRQALGQGPEFLTYFNYEAQQDKSGLPNDRFSAERPEGSISTLTIQRTEQRDSAMYRCASTPDTASYEQYFGPGTRLTVT.

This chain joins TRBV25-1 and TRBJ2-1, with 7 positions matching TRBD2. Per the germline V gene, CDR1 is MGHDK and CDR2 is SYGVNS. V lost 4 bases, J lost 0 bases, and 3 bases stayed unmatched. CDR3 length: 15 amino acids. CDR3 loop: CASSAGGGSYNEQFF. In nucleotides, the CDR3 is TGTGCCAGCAGTGCAGGCGGGGGCTCCTACAATGAGCAGTTCTTC. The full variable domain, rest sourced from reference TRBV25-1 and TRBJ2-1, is EADIYQTPRYLVIGTGKKITLECSQTMGHDKMYWYQQDPGMELHLIHYSYGVNSTEKGDLSSESTVSRIRTEHFPLTLESARPSHTSQYLCASSAGGGSYNEQFFGPGTRLTVL.

DNA for the CDR3: TGTGCCAGCAGCTTAGCCAGGTCGCCTCAAGAGACCCAGTACTTC. This translates into CASSLARSPQETQYF. The V call is TRBV7-2, the J call TRBJ2-5; D remains unclear. Germline V gene data show CDR1 as SGHTA and CDR2 as FQGNSA. The V and J ends lost 0 bases and 2 bases respectively, with 10 bases between them. This CDR3 is 15 amino acids long.

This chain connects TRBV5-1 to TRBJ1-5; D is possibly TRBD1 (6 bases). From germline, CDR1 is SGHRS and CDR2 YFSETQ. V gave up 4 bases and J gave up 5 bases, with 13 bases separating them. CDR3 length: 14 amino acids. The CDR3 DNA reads TGCGCCAGCAGCCCGCAGCCAGGGGATCAGCCCCAGCATTTT. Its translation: CASSPQPGDQPQHF. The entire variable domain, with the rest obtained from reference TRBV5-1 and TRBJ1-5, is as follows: KAGVTQTPRYLIKTRGQQVTLSCSPISGHRSVSWYQQTPGQGLQFLFEYFSETQRNKGNFPGRFSGRQFSNSRSEMNVSTLELGDSALYLCASSPQPGDQPQHFGDGTRLSIL.

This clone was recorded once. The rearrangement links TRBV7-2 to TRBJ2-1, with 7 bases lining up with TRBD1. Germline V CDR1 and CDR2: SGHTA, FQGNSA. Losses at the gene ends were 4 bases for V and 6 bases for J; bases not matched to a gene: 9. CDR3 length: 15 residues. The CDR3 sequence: CASSSGTAQSNEQFF. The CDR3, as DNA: TGTGCCAGCAGCTCCGGGACAGCTCAGTCCAATGAGCAGTTCTTC.

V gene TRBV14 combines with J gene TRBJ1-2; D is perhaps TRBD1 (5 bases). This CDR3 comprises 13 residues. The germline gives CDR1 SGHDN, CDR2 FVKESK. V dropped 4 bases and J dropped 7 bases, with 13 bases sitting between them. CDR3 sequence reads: CASSLIGGSGYTF. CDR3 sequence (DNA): TGTGCCAGCAGCCTAATTGGGGGGAGTGGCTACACCTTC.

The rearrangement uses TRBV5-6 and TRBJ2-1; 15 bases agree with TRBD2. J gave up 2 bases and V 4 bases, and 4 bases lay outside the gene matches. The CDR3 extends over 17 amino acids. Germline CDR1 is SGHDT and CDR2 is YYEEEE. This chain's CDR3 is CASSRRTSGGAYNEQFF. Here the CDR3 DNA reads TGTGCCAGCAGCAGACGGACTAGCGGGGGGGCCTACAATGAGCAGTTCTTC.

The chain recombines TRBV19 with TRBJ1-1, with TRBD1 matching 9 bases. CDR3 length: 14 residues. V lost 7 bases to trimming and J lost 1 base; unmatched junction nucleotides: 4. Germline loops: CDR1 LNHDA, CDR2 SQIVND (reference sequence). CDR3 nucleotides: TGTGCCAGTACCCAACAGGGGGCGAACACTGAAGCTTTCTTT. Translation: CASTQQGANTEAFF.

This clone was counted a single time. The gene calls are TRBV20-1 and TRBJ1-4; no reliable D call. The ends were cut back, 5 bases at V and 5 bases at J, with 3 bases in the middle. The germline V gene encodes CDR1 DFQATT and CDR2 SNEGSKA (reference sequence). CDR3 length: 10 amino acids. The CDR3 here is CSALNEKLFF. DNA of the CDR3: TGCAGTGCTCTCAATGAAAAACTGTTTTTT.

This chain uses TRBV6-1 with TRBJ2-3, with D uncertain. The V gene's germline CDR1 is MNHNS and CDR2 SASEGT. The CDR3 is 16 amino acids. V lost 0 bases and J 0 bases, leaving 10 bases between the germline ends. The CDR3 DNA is TGTGCCAGCAGTGAAGCGGCCGGAACTAGCACAGATACGCAGTATTTT. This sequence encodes CASSEAAGTSTDTQYF.

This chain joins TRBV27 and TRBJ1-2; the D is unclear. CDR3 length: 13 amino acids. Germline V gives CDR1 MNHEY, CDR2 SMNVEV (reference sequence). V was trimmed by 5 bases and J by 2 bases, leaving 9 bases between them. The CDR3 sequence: CASSRQHNYGYTF. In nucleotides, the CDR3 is TGTGCCAGCAGTCGACAACACAACTATGGCTACACCTTC.

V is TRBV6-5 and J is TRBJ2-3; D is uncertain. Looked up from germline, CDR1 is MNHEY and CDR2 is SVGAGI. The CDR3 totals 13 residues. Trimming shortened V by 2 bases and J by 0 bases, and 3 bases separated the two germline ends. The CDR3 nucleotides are TGTGCCAGCAGTTACGAGAGCACAGATACGCAGTATTTT. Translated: CASSYESTDTQYF.

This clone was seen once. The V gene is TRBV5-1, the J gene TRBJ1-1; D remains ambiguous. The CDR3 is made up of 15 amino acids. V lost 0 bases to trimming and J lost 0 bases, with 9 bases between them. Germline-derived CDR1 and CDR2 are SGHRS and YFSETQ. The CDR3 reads CASSLATGVNTEAFF. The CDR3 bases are TGCGCCAGCAGCTTGGCGACGGGAGTGAACACTGAAGCTTTCTTT. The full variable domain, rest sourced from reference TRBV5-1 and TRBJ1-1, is KAGVTQTPRYLIKTRGQQVTLSCSPISGHRSVSWYQQTPGQGLQFLFEYFSETQRNKGNFPGRFSGRQFSNSRSEMNVSTLELGDSALYLCASSLATGVNTEAFFGQGTRLTVV.

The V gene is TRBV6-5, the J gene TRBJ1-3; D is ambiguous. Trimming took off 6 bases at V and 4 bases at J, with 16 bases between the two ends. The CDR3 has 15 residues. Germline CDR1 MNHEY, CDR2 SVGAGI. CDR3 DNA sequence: TGTGCCAGCAGGACGGAGGTCTTCGGAGGAAACACCATATATTTT. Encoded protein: CASRTEVFGGNTIYF.

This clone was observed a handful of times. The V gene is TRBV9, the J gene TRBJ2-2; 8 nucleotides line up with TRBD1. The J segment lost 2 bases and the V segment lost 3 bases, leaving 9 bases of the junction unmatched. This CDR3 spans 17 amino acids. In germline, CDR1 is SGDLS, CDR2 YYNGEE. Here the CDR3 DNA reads TGTGCCAGCAGCGCGTTAACTGGACAGGGAAACACCGGGGAGCTGTTTTTT. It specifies CASSALTGQGNTGELFF.

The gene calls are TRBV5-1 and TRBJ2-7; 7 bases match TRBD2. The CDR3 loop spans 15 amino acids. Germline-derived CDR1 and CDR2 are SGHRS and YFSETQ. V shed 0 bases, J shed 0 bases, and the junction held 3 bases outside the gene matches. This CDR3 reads CASSLGLAASYEQYF. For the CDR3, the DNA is TGCGCCAGCAGCTTGGGGCTAGCGGCCTCCTACGAGCAGTACTTC.

CDR3 nucleotides: TGTGCCAGCAGTCTTTACGAGCAGTACTTC. It yields the protein CASSLYEQYF. The chain employs TRBV2 and TRBJ2-7, with unresolved D. CDR3 size: 10 residues. Per germline, CDR1 SNHLY and CDR2 FYNNEI. Trimming took off 5 bases at V and 4 bases at J, with 3 bases between the two ends.

CDR3 residues: CASSPTSPSSFYEQYF. DNA of the CDR3: TGTGCCAGCTCACCGACGTCACCCTCATCCTTTTACGAGCAGTACTTC. This rearrangement joins TRBV18 to TRBJ2-7, with D hard to call. The CDR3 contains 16 residues. CDR1 and CDR2 from the germline V gene are KGHSH and LQKENI. V lost 3 bases to trimming and J lost 4 bases, with 19 bases between them. The variable domain in full, with the rest retrieved from reference TRBV18 and TRBJ2-7, is NAGVMQNPRHLVRRRGQEARLRCSPMKGHSHVYWYRQLPEEGLKFMVYLQKENIIDESGMPKERFSAEFPKEGPSILRIQQVVRGDSAAYFCASSPTSPSSFYEQYFGPGTRLTVT.

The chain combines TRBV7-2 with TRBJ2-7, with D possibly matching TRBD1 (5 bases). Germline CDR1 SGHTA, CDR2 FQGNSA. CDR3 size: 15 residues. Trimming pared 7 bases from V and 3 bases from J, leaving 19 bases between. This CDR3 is CASTKQQGVLYEQYF. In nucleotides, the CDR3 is TGTGCCAGCACCAAACAACAAGGGGTCCTCTACGAGCAGTACTTC.

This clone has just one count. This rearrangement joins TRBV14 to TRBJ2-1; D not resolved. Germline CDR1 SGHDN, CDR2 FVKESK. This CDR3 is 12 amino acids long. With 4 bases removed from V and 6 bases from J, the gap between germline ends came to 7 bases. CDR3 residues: CASSLTSNEQFF. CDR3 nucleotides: TGTGCCAGCAGCCTGACATCCAATGAGCAGTTCTTC.

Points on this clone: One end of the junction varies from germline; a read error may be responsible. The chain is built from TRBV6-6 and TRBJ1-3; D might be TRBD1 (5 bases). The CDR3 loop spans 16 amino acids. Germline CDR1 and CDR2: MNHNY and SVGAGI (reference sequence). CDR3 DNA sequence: TGTGCCAGCAGTTACTCACAGGCGACCCCTGGGAACACCATATATTTT. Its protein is CASSYSQATPGNTIYF.

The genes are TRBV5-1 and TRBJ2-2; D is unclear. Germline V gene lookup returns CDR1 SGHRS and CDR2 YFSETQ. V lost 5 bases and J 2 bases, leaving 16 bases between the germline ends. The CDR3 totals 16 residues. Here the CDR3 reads CASRPTSLTNTGELFF. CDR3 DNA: TGCGCCAGCAGGCCAACCTCTTTAACTAACACCGGGGAGCTGTTTTTT.

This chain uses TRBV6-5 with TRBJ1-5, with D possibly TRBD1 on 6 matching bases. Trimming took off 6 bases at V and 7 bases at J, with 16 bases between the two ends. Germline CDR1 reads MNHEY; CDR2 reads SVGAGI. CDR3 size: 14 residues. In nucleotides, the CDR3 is TGTGCCAGCAGCTCCGGACAGTTGGGACAGCCCCAGCATTTT. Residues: CASSSGQLGQPQHF.